This TCR beta chain comes out of a study of identical twins (dated by TCRdb to 2016 to 2018). Broadly, across the study: To test whether fetal clonotypes persist, this study deep-sequenced TCR alpha and beta repertoires from monozygotic twins, from unrelated adults of various ages, and from cord blood. Replicate twin experiments were performed at different times using different library preparation protocols to rule out contamination. What the authors observed across the whole study: Compared with coincidental sharing between unrelated individuals, an excess of low generation-probability sequences was observed among out-of-frame TCR alpha sequences shared between twins. Zero-insertion analyses could be partly confounded by invariant T cells such as MAIT and iNKT, although diverse VJ usage argued against such confounding for most clonotypes. Because the same donors could not be followed over many years, conclusions were based on cross-sectional statistical analysis. Fewer insertions were carried by abundant cord blood beta clonotypes; a weaker similar trend was observed in young adult naive repertoires, while no such trend was observed in memory repertoires. Excess twin sharing in beta out-of-frame sequences was weaker because fewer shared sequences lowered the signal-to-noise ratio. In monozygotic twins, out-of-frame TCR alpha sharing was systematically underestimated by recombination models, although the models agreed with sharing between unrelated individuals.

Of note for this clonotype: Its antigen specificity is not known. No much larger clone exists at a distance of one base, and base qualities are not known.

At the junction V is shortened by 7 bases and J by 7 bases, with 20 bases in between. The germline V gene supplies CDR1 SQVTM and CDR2 ANQGSEA. The CDR3 goes from the cysteine to the phenylalanine over 14 residues. Only the CDR3 portion is preserved as DNA: 42 bases, with reading frame beginning at the first base. The library was built by means of 5' RACE. The instrument given in TCRdb is Illumina HiSeq 2000. Template switching introduced a universal primer binding site; the final cDNA contained a unique molecular identifier, enabling accurate counting of TCR cDNA molecules. First-strand cDNA for TCR alpha and beta chains was synthesized from specific primers in the conserved constant-segment region. Each cDNA library was double barcoded, with a SMART-Mk sample barcode plus Illumina barcodes, to control for contamination. Two successive PCR steps introduced TruSeq adapter sequences along with Illumina sample barcodes. The TCR alpha and beta cDNA libraries were sequenced on the Illumina HiSeq platform using custom primers. The source study handled its data this way. Unique molecular identifiers were extracted from raw reads with MiGEC, and CDR3 positions were determined with MiXCR. Recombination models were inferred per individual with the repgenHMM and IGoR tools using an EM algorithm. The tcR package in R was used for shared clonotype analysis, with sharing normalized by the product of cloneset sizes. To study raw recombination without the effects of thymic and clonal selection, out-of-frame nonproductive sequences were analyzed. Using fastp at Q25 and MiXCR, TCRdb reprocessed the public reads and kept productive beta chains. Identical CDR3 protein sequences are pooled into one entry, listed with their most common genes and DNA. TCRdb's processing, not the study's, gives the V and J calls here. The sample table holds 600,000 to 800,000 distinct CDR3 sequences, of which about 20% were seen once. The ten largest clones capture approximately 4.5% of the sample.

Every donor was a healthy Caucasian. The twin cohort comprised three pairs of female monozygotic twins, all aged roughly 18 to 30 years. Peripheral blood mononuclear cells were the source from which RNA for the TCR libraries was isolated. These data are also associated with another study on T cells expressing NK-cell markers. Looking at the second paper: In sorted CD3+CD56+NKG2C+, CD3+CD56+NKG2C- and CD3+CD56-NKG2C+ T-cell subsets from 7 to 9 donors, TCR beta-chain repertoires were profiled. Of the eight sequenced donors, seven were found to be HCMV-seropositive and one was found to be HCMV-seronegative. To restrict sorting to alphabetaTCR-expressing T cells, an anti-gammadeltaTCR antibody was added in several experiments. For about 6 donors, the dominant CD3+CD56+NKG2C+ clonotypes were among the top 10 CD8+ clonotypes and accounted for roughly 1.0-8% of CD8+ T cells. Those dominant clonotypes were again the most abundant among CD3+CD56-NKG2C+ cells in a few donors, at 28.3-60.1%. It remained unclear whether the expanded NKG2C-expressing T cell clones were specific for HCMV antigens. The eight sequenced donors were randomly selected healthy volunteers, three men and five women. HCMV-specific IgG was detected in serum with a commercial ELISA kit to determine HCMV serostatus. For a handful of donors, bulk peripheral blood T-cell repertoires were also sequenced from unsorted PBMC. MIGEC was used to demultiplex reads and group reads by UMI, and MiTCR was used to assemble and quantify clonotypes. To exclude erroneous sequences, any TCR cDNA sequence not supported by at least two reads was discarded. Downstream repertoire analysis used the tcR package, and clonotypes were matched across fractions by CDR3 nucleotide sequence plus V segment. VDJmatch was used to annotate antigen specificity against VDJdb, with one amino acid substitution in CDR3 permitted.

The sequence is built from TRBV29-1 and TRBJ2-4, with the D call perhaps TRBD1 or TRBD2, each one matching 5 bases. Input material: PBMCs. This TCR was recovered from a woman younger than 35 in good health. CDR3 reads: CSGTLGISPNIQYF. DNA sequence: TGCAGCGGGACACTCGGGATATCCCCCAACATTCAGTACTTC.